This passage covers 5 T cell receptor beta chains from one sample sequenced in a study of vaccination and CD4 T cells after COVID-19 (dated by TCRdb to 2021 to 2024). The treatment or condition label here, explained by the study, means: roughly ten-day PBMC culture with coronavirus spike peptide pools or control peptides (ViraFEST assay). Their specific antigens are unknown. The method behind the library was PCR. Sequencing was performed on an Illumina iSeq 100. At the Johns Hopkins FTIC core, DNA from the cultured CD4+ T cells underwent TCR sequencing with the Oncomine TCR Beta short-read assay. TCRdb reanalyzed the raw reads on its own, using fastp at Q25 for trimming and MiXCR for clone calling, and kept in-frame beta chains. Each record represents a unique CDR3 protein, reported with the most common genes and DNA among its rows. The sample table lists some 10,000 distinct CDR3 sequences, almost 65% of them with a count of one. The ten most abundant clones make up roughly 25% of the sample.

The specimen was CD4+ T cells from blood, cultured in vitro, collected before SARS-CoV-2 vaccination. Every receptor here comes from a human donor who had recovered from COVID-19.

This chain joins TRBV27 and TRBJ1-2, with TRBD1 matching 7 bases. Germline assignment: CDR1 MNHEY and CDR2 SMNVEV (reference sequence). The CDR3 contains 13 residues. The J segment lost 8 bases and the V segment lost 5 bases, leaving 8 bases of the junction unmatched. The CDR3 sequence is CASSKYRGDGYTF. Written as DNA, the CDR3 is TGTGCCAGCAGTAAGTACAGGGGTGACGGCTACACCTTC.

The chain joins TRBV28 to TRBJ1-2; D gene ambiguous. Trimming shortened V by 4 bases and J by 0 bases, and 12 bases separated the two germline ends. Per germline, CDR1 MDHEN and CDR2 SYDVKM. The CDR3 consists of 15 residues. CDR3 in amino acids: CASSSTGVANYGYTF. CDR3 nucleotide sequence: TGTGCCAGCAGTTCGACCGGAGTCGCTAACTATGGCTACACCTTC.

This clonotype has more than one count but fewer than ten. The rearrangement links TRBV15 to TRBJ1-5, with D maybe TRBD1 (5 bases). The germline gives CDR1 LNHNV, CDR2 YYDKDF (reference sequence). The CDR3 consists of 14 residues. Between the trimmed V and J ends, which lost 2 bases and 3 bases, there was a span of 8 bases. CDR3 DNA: TGTGCCACCAGCAGAAACAGGAACAATCAGCCCCAGCATTTT. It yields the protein CATSRNRNNQPQHF.

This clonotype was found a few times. Here the CDR3 reads CSARYSNQPQHF. The CDR3 DNA is TGCAGTGCTAGATACAGCAATCAGCCCCAGCATTTT. V is TRBV20-1 and J is TRBJ1-5; D is undetermined. CDR3 size: 12 residues. Trimming cost V 2 bases and J 1 base, with 3 bases left between them. Germline assignment: CDR1 DFQATT and CDR2 SNEGSKA (reference sequence).

CDR3 nucleotide sequence: TGTGCCAGCAGCCGACAGGGGTTGCGAGAGACCCAGTACTTC. Protein sequence: CASSRQGLRETQYF. The chain recombines TRBV5-6 with TRBJ2-5; 8 bases fit TRBD1. Trimming cost V 4 bases and J 4 bases; bases outside gene matches: 6. The CDR3 sequence is 14 residues long. Germline-derived CDR1 and CDR2 are SGHDT and YYEEEE.